The 3 T cell receptor beta chains reported below all come from one sample, sequenced in a study of T cell repertoires in cytomegalovirus infection (dated by TCRdb to about 2019). The sequencing machine was an Illumina HiSeq 1500. Starting from the raw public reads, TCRdb applied fastp trimming at Q25, assembled clones with MiXCR and retained in-frame beta chains. Identical CDR3 proteins give one entry, which carries the most common genes and DNA. The table for this sample lists approximately 350,000 distinct CDR3 sequences; just under 35% of them were counted only once. Less than 15% of the sample goes to the ten largest clones. The treatment or condition label for this specimen denotes: in vitro stimulation with specific CMV peptide epitopes to enrich CMV-specific T cells. No cognate antigen is known for these TCRs. The sequencing here drew on cultured PBMCs, taken from culture after CMV antigen stimulation. Receptor source: a human donor in good health (CMV status not recorded). Some clones in this sample may be carry-over from other donors' samples.

The V and J genes are TRBV19 and TRBJ2-3; 11 bases are shared with TRBD2. From germline, CDR1 is LNHDA and CDR2 SQIVND (reference sequence). CDR3 length: 13 residues. J gave up 5 bases and V 6 bases, and 1 base lay outside the gene matches. The CDR3 loop is CASSTSGRDTQYF. CDR3 nucleotide sequence: TGTGCCAGTAGCACTAGCGGGAGAGATACGCAGTATTTT.

The chain is built from TRBV19 and TRBJ2-2; TRBD1 matches 8 bases. Trimming at V came to 3 bases and at J to 6 bases, leaving 3 bases not matched to a gene. Germline lookup yields CDR1 LNHDA and CDR2 SQIVND (reference sequence). This CDR3 comprises 14 residues. CDR3: CASSMDRVPGELFF. For the CDR3, the DNA is TGTGCCAGTAGTATGGACAGGGTGCCCGGGGAGCTGTTTTTT.

This clonotype has more than one count but fewer than ten. The chain joins TRBV6-1 to TRBJ1-1; 8 nucleotides agree with TRBD1. Germline CDR1 MNHNS, CDR2 SASEGT. The CDR3 is 14 residues long. The J segment lost 5 bases and the V segment lost 5 bases, leaving 7 bases of the junction unmatched. This CDR3 is CASSYHRGRTEAFF. CDR3 nucleotides: TGTGCCAGCAGTTATCACAGGGGGAGAACTGAAGCTTTCTTT.